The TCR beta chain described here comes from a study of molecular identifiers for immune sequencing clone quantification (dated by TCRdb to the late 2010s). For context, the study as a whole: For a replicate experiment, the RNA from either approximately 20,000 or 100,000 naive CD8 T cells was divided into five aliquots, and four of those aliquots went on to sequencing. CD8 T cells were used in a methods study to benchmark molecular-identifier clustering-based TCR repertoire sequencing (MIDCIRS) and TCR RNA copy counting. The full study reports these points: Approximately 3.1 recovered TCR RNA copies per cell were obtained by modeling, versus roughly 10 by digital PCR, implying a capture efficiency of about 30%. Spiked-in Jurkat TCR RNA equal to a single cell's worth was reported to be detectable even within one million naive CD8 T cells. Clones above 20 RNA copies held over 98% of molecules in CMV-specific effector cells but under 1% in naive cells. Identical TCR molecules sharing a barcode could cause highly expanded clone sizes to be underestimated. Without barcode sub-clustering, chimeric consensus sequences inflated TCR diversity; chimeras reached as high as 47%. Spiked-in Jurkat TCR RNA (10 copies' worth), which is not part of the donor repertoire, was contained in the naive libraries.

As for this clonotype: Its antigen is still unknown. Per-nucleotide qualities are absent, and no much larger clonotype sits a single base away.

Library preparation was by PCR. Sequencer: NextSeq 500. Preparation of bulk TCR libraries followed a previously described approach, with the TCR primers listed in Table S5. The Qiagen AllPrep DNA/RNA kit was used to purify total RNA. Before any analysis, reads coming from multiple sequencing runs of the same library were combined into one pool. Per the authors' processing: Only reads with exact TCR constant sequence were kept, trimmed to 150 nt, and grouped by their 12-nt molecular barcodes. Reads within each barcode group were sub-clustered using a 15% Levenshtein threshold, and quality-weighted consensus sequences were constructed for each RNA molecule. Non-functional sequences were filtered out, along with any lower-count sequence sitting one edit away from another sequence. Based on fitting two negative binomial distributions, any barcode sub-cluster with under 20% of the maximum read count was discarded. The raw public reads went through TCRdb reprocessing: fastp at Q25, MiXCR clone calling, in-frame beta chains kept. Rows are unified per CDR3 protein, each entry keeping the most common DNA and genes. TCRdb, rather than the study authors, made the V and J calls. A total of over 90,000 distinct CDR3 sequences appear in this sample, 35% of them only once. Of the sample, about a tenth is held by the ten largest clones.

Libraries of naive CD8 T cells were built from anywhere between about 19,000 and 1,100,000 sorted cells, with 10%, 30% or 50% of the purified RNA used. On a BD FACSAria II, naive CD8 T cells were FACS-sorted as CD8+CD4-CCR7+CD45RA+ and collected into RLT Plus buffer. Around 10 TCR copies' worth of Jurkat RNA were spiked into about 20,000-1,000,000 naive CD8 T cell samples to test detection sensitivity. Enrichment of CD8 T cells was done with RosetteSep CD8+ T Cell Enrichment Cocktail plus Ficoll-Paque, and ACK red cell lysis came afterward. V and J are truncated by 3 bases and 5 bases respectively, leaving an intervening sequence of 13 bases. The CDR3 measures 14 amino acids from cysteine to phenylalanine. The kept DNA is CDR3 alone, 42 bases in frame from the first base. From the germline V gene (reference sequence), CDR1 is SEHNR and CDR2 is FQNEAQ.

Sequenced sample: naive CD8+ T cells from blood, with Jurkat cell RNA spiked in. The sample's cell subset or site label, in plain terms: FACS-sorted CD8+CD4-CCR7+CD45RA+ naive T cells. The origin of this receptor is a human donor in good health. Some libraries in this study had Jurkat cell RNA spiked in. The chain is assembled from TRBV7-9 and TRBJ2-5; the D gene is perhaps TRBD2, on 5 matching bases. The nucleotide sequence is TGTGCCAGCAGCTTTGACTACCTCATTGAGACCCAGTACTTC. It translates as CASSFDYLIETQYF.